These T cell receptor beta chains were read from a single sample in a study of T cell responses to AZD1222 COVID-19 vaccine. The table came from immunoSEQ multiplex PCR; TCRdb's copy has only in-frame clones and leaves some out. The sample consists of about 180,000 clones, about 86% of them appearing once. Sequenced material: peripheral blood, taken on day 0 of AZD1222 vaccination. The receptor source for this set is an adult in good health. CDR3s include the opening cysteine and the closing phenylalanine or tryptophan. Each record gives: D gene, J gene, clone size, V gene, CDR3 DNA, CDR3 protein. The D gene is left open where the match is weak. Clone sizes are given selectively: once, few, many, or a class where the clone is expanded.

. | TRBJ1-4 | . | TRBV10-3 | TGTGCCATCAGTGAAGGACAGAGTAATGAAAAACTGTTTTTT | CAISEGQSNEKLFF
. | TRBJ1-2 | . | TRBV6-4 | TGTGCCAGCAATGGACAGTCGTATGGCTACACCTTC | CASNGQSYGYTF
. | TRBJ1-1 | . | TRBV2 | TGTGCCAGCAGCGCGGTGCAGGGAGGAGGAACTGAAGCTTTCTTT | CASSAVQGGGTEAFF
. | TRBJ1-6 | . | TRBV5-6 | TGTGCCAGCAGCGTACCAGGGTATAATTCACCCCTCCACTTT | CASSVPGYNSPLHF
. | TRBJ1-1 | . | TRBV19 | TGTGCCAGTAGTATCACAGTTCTGAACACTGAAGCTTTCTTT | CASSITVLNTEAFF
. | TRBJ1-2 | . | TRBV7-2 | TGTGCCAGCAACAATGGCCGGCAGTATGGCTACACCTTC | CASNNGRQYGYTF
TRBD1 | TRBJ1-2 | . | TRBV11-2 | TGTGCCAGCAGCGTTAGTACAGGGGGTCACTATGGCTACACCTTC | CASSVSTGGHYGYTF
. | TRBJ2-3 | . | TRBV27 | TGTGCCAGCAGTTCAGCTAGGATCGTAAGCACAGATACGCAGTATTTT | CASSSARIVSTDTQYF
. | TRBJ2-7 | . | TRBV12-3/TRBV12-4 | TGTGCCAGCAGACATGTAGACTCCTACGAGCAGTACTTC | CASRHVDSYEQYF
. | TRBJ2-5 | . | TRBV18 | TGTGCCAGCTCACACCGTTGGGCCGAGACCCAGTACTTC | CASSHRWAETQYF
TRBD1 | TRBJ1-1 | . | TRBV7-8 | TGTGCCAGCAGCTCCGGGACAGGGTTAAAGAACACTGAAGCTTTCTTT | CASSSGTGLKNTEAFF
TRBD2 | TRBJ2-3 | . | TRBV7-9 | TGTGCCAGCAGCTTATTCGCCCGGCCAGGGACTAGCGAGACAGATACGCAGTATTTT | CASSLFARPGTSETDTQYF
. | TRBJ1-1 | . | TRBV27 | TGTGCCAGCAGTTTATCAGGGTTGAACACTGAAGCTTTCTTT | CASSLSGLNTEAFF
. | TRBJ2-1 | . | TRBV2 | TGTGCCAGCACTACCAGGACAAACAATGAGCAGTTCTTC | CASTTRTNNEQFF
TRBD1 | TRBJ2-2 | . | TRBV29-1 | TGCAGCGTAACCCTTGGGACAGGGGGTAACGGGGAGCTGTTTTTT | CSVTLGTGGNGELFF
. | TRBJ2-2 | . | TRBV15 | TGTGCCACCAGCAGTTACCCGAACACCGGGGAGCTGTTTTTT | CATSSYPNTGELFF
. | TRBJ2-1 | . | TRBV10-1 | TGCGCCAGCAGTGGAAGTTGGGACCGCCAGGAGCAGTTCTTC | CASSGSWDRQEQFF
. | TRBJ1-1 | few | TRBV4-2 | TGTGCCAGCAGCCAACCGTCGTGGGGTACCGATGAAGCTTTCTTT | CASSQPSWGTDEAFF
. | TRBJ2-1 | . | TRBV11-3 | TGTGCCAGCAGCTTAGGCTCAGGCTCCTACAATGAGCAGTTCTTC | CASSLGSGSYNEQFF
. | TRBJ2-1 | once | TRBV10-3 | TGTGCCATCAGTGAGGCAGGGAATGAGCAGTTCTTC | CAISEAGNEQFF
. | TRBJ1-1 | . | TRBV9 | TGTGCCAGCAGCCCCCACCTCGGGGGGAAAAATTTGAACACTGAAGCTTTCTTT | CASSPHLGGKNLNTEAFF
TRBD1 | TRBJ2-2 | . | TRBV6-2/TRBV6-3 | TGTGCCAGCAGTCCGGCCGGGACAGGGGGGATCGGGGAGCTGTTTTTT | CASSPAGTGGIGELFF
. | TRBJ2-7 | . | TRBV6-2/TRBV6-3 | TGTGCCAGCAGTTGGAGTGACAGTGCGTCCTACGAGCAGTACTTC | CASSWSDSASYEQYF
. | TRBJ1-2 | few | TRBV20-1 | TGCAGTGCTATACAGGGAGTTCGCTACACCTTC | CSAIQGVRYTF
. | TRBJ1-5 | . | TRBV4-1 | TGCGCCAGCAGCCAAGGGACGCAAGATCAGCCCCAGCATTTT | CASSQGTQDQPQHF
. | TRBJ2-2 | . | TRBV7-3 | TGTGCCAGCAGCTTAGAGAGGACAGGGGAGCTGTTTTTT | CASSLERTGELFF
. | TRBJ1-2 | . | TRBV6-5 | TGTGCCAGCAGTTTCCGCGAGGGGCTCTATGGCTACACCTTC | CASSFREGLYGYTF
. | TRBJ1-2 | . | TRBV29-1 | TGCAGCGTACGGGAAGGTGGCTACACCTTC | CSVREGGYTF
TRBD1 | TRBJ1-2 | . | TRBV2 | TGTGCCAGCAGTGAAGTAGGGACAGACTATGGCTACACCTTC | CASSEVGTDYGYTF
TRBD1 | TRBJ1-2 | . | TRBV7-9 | TGTGCCAGCAGCTTAGTGGGCCGGGACAGGGGGGACTATGGCTACACCTTC | CASSLVGRDRGDYGYTF
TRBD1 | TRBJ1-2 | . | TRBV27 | TGTGCCAGCAGTTGGGACCGGGACAGAGCTTACTATGGCTACACCTTC | CASSWDRDRAYYGYTF
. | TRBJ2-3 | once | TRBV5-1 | TGCGCCAGCAGCTTGGCCGCCAGAGATACGCAGTATTTT | CASSLAARDTQYF
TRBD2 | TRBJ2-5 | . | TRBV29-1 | TGCAGCGTTGACCAGGGCCAGGGAGGGGAGACCCAGTACTTC | CSVDQGQGGETQYF
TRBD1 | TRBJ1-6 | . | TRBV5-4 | TGTGCCAGCAGGCCGGGACAGTTGAATTCACCCCTCCACTTT | CASRPGQLNSPLHF
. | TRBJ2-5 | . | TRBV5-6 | TGTGCCAGCAGCTTGGTAGCAGTCGGAGAGACCCAGTACTTC | CASSLVAVGETQYF
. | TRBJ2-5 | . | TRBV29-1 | TGCAGCGCCTCTCCCGCTGAGACCCAGTACTTC | CSASPAETQYF
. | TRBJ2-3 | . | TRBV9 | TGTGCCAGCAGCCTTCGCGGTGAAACAGATACGCAGTATTTT | CASSLRGETDTQYF
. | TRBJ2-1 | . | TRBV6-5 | TGTGCCAGCAGTTACTCGACAGCCTTAAGGACTGAGCAGTTCTTC | CASSYSTALRTEQFF
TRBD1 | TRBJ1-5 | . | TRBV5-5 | TGTGCCAGCAGCTTGGACCCGGACAGGGAACGTTATAGCAATCAGCCCCAGCATTTT | CASSLDPDRERYSNQPQHF